Each of the 18 T cell receptor beta chains below was sequenced from the same sample in a study of OX40 agonist ivuxolimab in advanced cancers. Sequenced by immunoSEQ multiplex PCR; TCRdb stores in-frame clones only, minus some. The sample records about 28,000 clones, 85% being singletons. Sample: CD4+ or CD8+ T cells sorted from blood, taken in a trial of the OX40 agonist ivuxolimab. The receptors were gathered from an adult with an advanced solid tumor such as melanoma, head and neck, liver or kidney cancer.

The CDR3 DNA follows: TGTGCCAGCAGCGCTCCCAGGACTAGCGGAACCTACGAGCAGTACTTC. It translates to CASSAPRTSGTYEQYF. The genes are TRBV9 and TRBJ2-7; TRBD2 agrees at 10 bases. Per germline, CDR1 SGDLS and CDR2 YYNGEE. Unmatched junction bases numbered 8, after V lost 3 bases and J lost 2 bases. The CDR3 length is 16 residues.

This clone was observed once. This chain uses TRBV4-2 with TRBJ1-5, with TRBD1 as a possible D gene (5 bases). Trimming took 2 bases from V and 4 from J, leaving 15 bases between them. The CDR3 contains 16 residues. Germline lookup yields CDR1 LGHNA and CDR2 YNFKEQ. The CDR3 region is CASSQNGQTGNQPQHF. DNA of the CDR3: TGTGCCAGCAGCCAAAACGGACAAACGGGAAATCAGCCCCAGCATTTT.

This chain connects TRBV27 to TRBJ2-1, with a weak D call TRBD1 (6 bases). The germline gives CDR1 MNHEY, CDR2 SMNVEV (reference sequence). This CDR3 has 15 residues. Trimming removed 7 bases at V and 3 bases at J, with 16 bases between. In DNA, the CDR3 is TGTGCCAGCACCGTTACTGGGACACACTACAATGAGCAGTTCTTC. Encoded protein: CASTVTGTHYNEQFF.

V and J are TRBV5-1 and TRBJ2-3, with D unclear. The CDR3 totals 15 residues. V was pared by 0 bases and J by 5 bases, with 13 bases between. The germline gives CDR1 SGHRS, CDR2 YFSETQ. CDR3 amino acids: CASSLAGGWLDTQYF. DNA for the CDR3: TGCGCCAGCAGCTTGGCGGGTGGGTGGCTAGATACGCAGTATTTT.

The chain combines TRBV30 with TRBJ2-7; TRBD1 aligns across 8 bases. Germline CDR1 GTSNPN, CDR2 SVGIG (reference sequence). With 3 bases clipped from V and 3 bases from J, the junction kept 4 bases outside the gene matches. The CDR3 is 13 residues long. The CDR3 region is CAWSLDRVYEQYF. The CDR3 region has the DNA TGTGCCTGGAGCCTGGACAGGGTCTACGAGCAGTACTTC.

The V gene is TRBV4-3, the J gene TRBJ1-1, with D possibly matching TRBD1 (6 bases). V lost 0 bases and J 4 bases, leaving 18 bases between the germline ends. From germline, CDR1 is LGHNA and CDR2 YSLEER. CDR3 length equals 17 residues. The CDR3 DNA follows: TGCGCCAGCAGCCAAGATCGGCTGGGGGCGTCGGGCACTGAAGCTTTCTTT. Translation gives CASSQDRLGASGTEAFF.

The rearrangement uses TRBV27 and TRBJ2-3, with 10 bases matching TRBD2. Germline CDR1 reads MNHEY; CDR2 reads SMNVEV (reference sequence). The CDR3 totals 16 residues. The J segment lost 6 bases and the V segment lost 6 bases, leaving 12 bases of the junction unmatched. The CDR3, as DNA: TGTGCCAGCAGCTCTATTATAGCGGGGGGTGGCGATACGCAGTATTTT. Amino acid sequence: CASSSIIAGGGDTQYF.

V and J are TRBV25-1 and TRBJ2-1; 9 bases map to TRBD1. Germline values: CDR1 MGHDK, CDR2 SYGVNS. CDR3 size: 16 residues. V was clipped by 1 base and J by 8 bases; unmatched bases: 9. The CDR3 sequence: CASSEFGTGMADEQFF. The CDR3 nucleotides are TGTGCCAGCAGTGAATTCGGGACAGGGATGGCGGATGAGCAGTTCTTC. Supplemented by reference TRBV25-1 and TRBJ2-1, the full variable domain reads EADIYQTPRYLVIGTGKKITLECSQTMGHDKMYWYQQDPGMELHLIHYSYGVNSTEKGDLSSESTVSRIRTEHFPLTLESARPSHTSQYLCASSEFGTGMADEQFFGPGTRLTVL.

The CDR3 spells CASSLAGGPTYEQYF. Here the CDR3 DNA reads TGCGCCAGCAGCTTGGCAGGGGGTCCTACCTACGAGCAGTACTTC. The chain employs TRBV5-1 and TRBJ2-7; 7 nucleotides align to TRBD1. The V gene end was trimmed by 0 bases and the J gene end by 2 bases; junction bases not matched to a gene: 5. This CDR3 is built from 15 residues. The germline CDR1 and CDR2 sequences are SGHRS and YFSETQ.

CDR3 sequence reads: CASSLQGAGTDTQYF. CDR3 nucleotide sequence: TGCGCCAGCAGCTTACAGGGGGCTGGCACAGATACGCAGTATTTT. V and J are TRBV5-1 and TRBJ2-3; TRBD1 matches 9 bases. The CDR3 length is 15 residues. CDR1 and CDR2 from the germline V gene are SGHRS and YFSETQ. The V and J ends lost 2 bases and 1 base, in that order; junction bases with no gene match: 2.

This clone was seen a single time. The chain uses TRBV29-1 and TRBJ2-5; D is perhaps TRBD1 (6 bases). V was shortened by 5 bases and J by 1 base, with 17 bases between the two germline ends. The CDR3 has 15 residues. The V gene's germline CDR1 is SQVTM and CDR2 ANQGSEA. CDR3 loop: CSVTPQGLLQETQYF. CDR3 bases: TGCAGCGTTACCCCACAGGGTCTGCTCCAAGAGACCCAGTACTTC.

This clone appeared once. This chain connects TRBV19 to TRBJ1-2; D uncertain. V was trimmed by 4 bases and J by 1 base, leaving 7 bases between them. Germline CDR1 reads LNHDA; CDR2 reads SQIVND (reference sequence). CDR3 length: 13 amino acids. CDR3 sequence (DNA): TGTGCCAGTAGTAAGCAGATTAACTATGGCTACACCTTC. Residues: CASSKQINYGYTF.

This chain joins TRBV5-4 and TRBJ1-2; 10 positions agree with TRBD1. The CDR3 has 14 residues. Trimming removed 3 bases from V and 1 base from J; junction bases left unmatched: 0. The germline V gene encodes CDR1 SGHNT and CDR2 YYREEE (reference sequence). CDR3 sequence (DNA): TGTGCCAGCAGCTGGACAGGGGGTAACTATGGCTACACCTTC. Its translation: CASSWTGGNYGYTF.

The CDR3 DNA reads TGTGCCATCAGTGCTGGACAGGTGGTCCCCAATGAGCAGTTCTTC. Its protein is CAISAGQVVPNEQFF. The J gene is TRBJ2-1, the V gene TRBV10-3, with 7 bases that match TRBD1. Germline V gene data show CDR1 as ENHRY and CDR2 as SYGVKD. CDR3 size: 15 residues. The V and J ends lost 4 bases and 6 bases, in that order; junction bases with no gene match: 9.

This chain links TRBV12-5 with TRBJ2-2, with 7 bases identical to TRBD1. With V trimmed by 5 bases and J by 1 base, 7 bases remained unmatched. CDR1 LGHNT and CDR2 FRNRAP come from the germline V gene. This CDR3 is built from 16 residues. The CDR3 here is CASGPPGGRNTGELFF. DNA of the CDR3: TGTGCTAGTGGTCCACCAGGGGGTCGGAACACCGGGGAGCTGTTTTTT.

The chain carries TRBV5-1 and TRBJ2-7; 15 bases are a match to TRBD2. The CDR3 extends over 18 amino acids. Germline-derived CDR1 and CDR2 are SGHRS and YFSETQ. Trimming removed 3 bases from V and 4 bases from J; junction bases left unmatched: 11. CDR3 sequence: CASSWGLAGGVGDYEQYF. CDR3 sequence (DNA): TGCGCCAGCAGCTGGGGACTAGCGGGGGGCGTGGGGGATTACGAGCAGTACTTC.

The rearrangement uses TRBV15 and TRBJ2-3; 13 bases match TRBD2. The CDR3 sequence is 19 residues long. CDR1 LNHNV and CDR2 YYDKDF come from the germline V gene (reference sequence). The V segment lost 1 base and the J segment 1 base; nucleotides outside the gene matches: 8. In DNA, the CDR3 is TGTGCCACCAGCAGAGTCGGGACTAGCGGGGAGAAAGGCACAGATACGCAGTATTTT. Its protein is CATSRVGTSGEKGTDTQYF.

The CDR3 loop is CASSEGTGFNSPLHF. The CDR3 nucleotides are TGCGCCAGCAGTGAGGGGACAGGGTTTAACTCACCCCTCCACTTT. J is TRBJ1-6 and V is TRBV10-1; the match to TRBD1 covers 9 bases. Germline lookup yields CDR1 WNHNN and CDR2 SYGVQD (reference sequence). This CDR3 has 15 residues. The ends lost 2 bases at V and 10 bases at J; junction bases unmatched: 6.